The 24 T cell receptor beta chains below all came from one sample that was sequenced in a study of blood T cells in healthy people across ages (dated by TCRdb to between 2015 and 2017). Libraries were made using 5' RACE. The instrument was an Illumina HiSeq 2500. A second PCR of roughly 7 to 12 cycles was run with a J-beta primer mix and a sample-barcoded 5' primer. TCRdb passed the public sequencing reads through fastp at Q25 and MiXCR, retaining productive beta sequences. Each CDR3 protein gets just one entry, which takes the most common genes and DNA from the rows behind it. For this sample there are under 1,000,000 distinct CDR3 sequences; around 34% appear just once. The ten largest clonotypes hold 10% to 15% of the sample. The specimen sequenced was blood. Source of these receptors: a man aged 18 to 35 in good health.

This clonotype was picked up a small number of times. In DNA form, the CDR3 reads TGCAGTGCTAGAGGGGGGCTTAGGAATGAGCAGTACTTC. Translated, it gives CSARGGLRNEQYF. V gene TRBV20-1 combines with J gene TRBJ2-7; a possible D gene is TRBD1 (6 bases). Germline values: CDR1 DFQATT, CDR2 SNEGSKA (reference sequence). Between the trimmed V and J ends, which lost 1 base and 7 bases, there was a span of 14 bases. The CDR3 contains 13 residues.

As for this clonotype: One end of the junction varies from germline; a read error may be responsible. The CDR3 bases are TGTACCAGCAGCGTGACAGGGGGCTCCTACGAGCAGTACTTC. Translating gives CTSSVTGGSYEQYF. The chain employs TRBV9 and TRBJ2-7, with 9 bases lining up with TRBD1. Per germline, CDR1 SGDLS and CDR2 YYNGEE. This CDR3 is 14 amino acids long.

This chain uses TRBV7-9 with TRBJ2-5, with a tentative D call TRBD2 (5 bases). V was clipped by 0 bases and J by 11 bases, with 10 bases between them. The V gene's germline CDR1 is SEHNR and CDR2 FQNEAQ (reference sequence). This CDR3 is 12 amino acids long. The CDR3 region is CASSLATREQYF. DNA of the CDR3: TGTGCCAGCAGCTTAGCTACTAGGGAGCAGTACTTC.

This chain connects TRBV6-2 or TRBV6-3 to TRBJ1-5; no clear D gene. The V end lost 5 bases, the J end lost 7 bases, and 12 bases lay between the germline ends. CDR3 length: 13 amino acids. Germline V CDR1 and CDR2: MNHEY, SVGEGT. The CDR3 protein is CASSDGGEQPQHF. In nucleotides, the CDR3 is TGTGCCAGCAGTGACGGTGGGGAACAGCCCCAGCATTTT.

This chain links TRBV28 with TRBJ2-2; tentative D call: TRBD2 (5 bases). This CDR3 is built from 16 residues. The V gene lost 8 bases and the J gene lost 5 bases, with 21 bases spanning the gap. Germline V lookup: CDR1 MDHEN, CDR2 SYDVKM. The CDR3 region has the DNA TGTGCCAGCTCCACAAGCGGCGATCTGACTACCGGGGAGCTGTTTTTT. Its protein is CASSTSGDLTTGELFF.

This rearrangement joins TRBV6-1 to TRBJ1-5; 9 bases are shared with TRBD1. The CDR3 length is 14 residues. The germline gives CDR1 MNHNS, CDR2 SASEGT. V shed 3 bases and J 5 bases; nucleotides not matched to a gene: 2. CDR3 residues: CASSDRTGDQPQHF. The CDR3 DNA follows: TGTGCCAGCAGTGACCGGACAGGGGATCAGCCCCAGCATTTT.

The chain recombines TRBV4-3 with TRBJ1-1; D remains ambiguous. The CDR3 length is 15 residues. Germline lookup yields CDR1 LGHNA and CDR2 YSLEER. Trimming cost V 0 bases and J 1 base, with 9 bases left between them. The CDR3 protein is CASSQDRWANTEAFF. The CDR3 coding sequence is TGCGCCAGCAGCCAAGATAGGTGGGCGAACACTGAAGCTTTCTTT.

This sequence joins TRBV3-1 and TRBJ2-1, with a weak D call TRBD1 (5 bases). Trimming removed 1 base at V and 4 bases at J, with 11 bases between. The V gene's germline CDR1 is LGHDT and CDR2 YNNKEL (reference sequence). This CDR3 has 15 amino acids. The CDR3 protein is CASSQVVGEYNEQFF. The CDR3 DNA is TGTGCCAGCAGCCAAGTGGTAGGGGAATACAATGAGCAGTTCTTC.

The chain carries TRBV6-2 or TRBV6-3 and TRBJ2-7, with a weak D call TRBD1 (6 bases). In germline, CDR1 is MNHEY, CDR2 SVGEGT. This CDR3 has 15 amino acids. Trimming shortened V by 4 bases and J by 5 bases, and 18 bases separated the two germline ends. CDR3 loop: CASSWRDRTVHEQYF. CDR3 bases: TGTGCCAGCAGTTGGCGAGACAGGACGGTCCACGAGCAGTACTTC.

In regard to this clonotype: The junction shows a germline mismatch at one end, possibly a read error. The rearrangement links TRBV7-2 to TRBJ2-3, with 12 bases aligning to TRBD2. CDR3 length: 16 residues. Germline CDR1 SGHTA, CDR2 FQGNSA. The CDR3 here is CAGSLGLAGGPDTQYF. The CDR3 region has the DNA TGTGCCGGCAGCTTAGGGCTAGCGGGGGGGCCAGATACGCAGTATTTT. Using reference TRBV7-2 and TRBJ2-3 for the parts outside the CDR3, the full variable domain is GAGVSQSPSNKVTEKGKDVELRCDPISGHTALYWYRQSLGQGLEFLIYFQGNSAPDKSGLPSDRFSAERTGGSVSTLTIQRTQQEDSAVYLCAGSLGLAGGPDTQYFGPGTRLTVL.

The chain is built from TRBV6-6 and TRBJ2-7; D gene unclear. Trimming cost V 6 bases and J 6 bases, with 12 bases left between them. There are 12 residues in the CDR3. CDR1 is MNHNY, CDR2 SVGAGI, per germline (reference sequence). Written as DNA, the CDR3 is TGTGCCAGCAGCCCACCTGGGCTCGAGCAGTACTTC. It translates to CASSPPGLEQYF.

This clonotype has a handful of counts. J is TRBJ1-1 and V is TRBV12-3 or TRBV12-4, with D possibly TRBD1 on 5 matching bases. Between the trimmed V and J ends, which lost 3 bases and 4 bases, there was a span of 18 bases. CDR3 length equals 16 residues. DNA of the CDR3: TGTGCCAGCAGTTTGGTCCGTGGGGGAATTGGCACTGAAGCTTTCTTT. This translates into CASSLVRGGIGTEAFF.

This chain's CDR3 is CASSREGTQNTGELFF. CDR3 DNA: TGCGCCAGCAGCCGAGAGGGGACTCAGAACACCGGGGAGCTGTTTTTT. This rearrangement joins TRBV4-1 to TRBJ2-2; D is perhaps TRBD2 (6 bases). Trimming took off 4 bases at V and 1 base at J, with 13 bases between the two ends. The germline CDR1 and CDR2 sequences are MGHRA and YSYEKL. There are 16 residues in the CDR3.

This sequence joins TRBV12-3 or TRBV12-4 and TRBJ1-5; D perhaps matches TRBD1 (5 bases). With 2 bases removed from V and 4 bases from J, the gap between germline ends came to 15 bases. This CDR3 has 16 residues. The CDR3 spells CASSLSYPGGNQPQHF. The CDR3 coding sequence is TGTGCCAGCAGTTTAAGTTACCCCGGGGGGAATCAGCCCCAGCATTTT.

This clonotype was seen a handful of times. The V call is TRBV4-1, the J call TRBJ1-6; the D gene is possibly TRBD1 (6 bases). Deletions cut 2 bases from V and 0 bases from J, with 17 bases between. CDR1 and CDR2 (germline): MGHRA, YSYEKL. The CDR3 totals 19 residues. CDR3 protein: CASSQRAGVMSSYNSPLHF. Here the CDR3 DNA reads TGCGCCAGCAGCCAACGGGCAGGGGTAATGAGCTCCTATAATTCACCCCTCCACTTT.

This clonotype was detected ten times or more. The J gene is TRBJ2-3, the V gene TRBV4-2; TRBD2 matches at 9 bases. The length of the CDR3 is 17 residues. Unmatched junction bases numbered 8, after V lost 4 bases and J lost 0 bases. CDR1 and CDR2 (germline): LGHNA, YNFKEQ. The chain's CDR3 is CASSLGGGALSTDTQYF. The CDR3 DNA reads as TGTGCCAGCAGCCTTGGCGGGGGGGCCCTTAGCACAGATACGCAGTATTTT.

About this clonotype: This may arise from a read error, as a much more abundant clone is one base away. The gene calls are TRBV4-1 and TRBJ2-5; D may be TRBD2 (5 bases). Germline-derived CDR1 and CDR2 are MGHRA and YSYEKL. V was trimmed by 1 base and J by 4 bases, leaving 16 bases between them. CDR3 length: 16 residues. This chain's CDR3 is CASSQGRDGDRETQYF. Written as DNA, the CDR3 is TGCGCCAGCAGCCAAGGGAGAGACGGGGATAGAGAGACCCAGTACTTC.

The V gene is TRBV23-1, the J gene TRBJ2-1, with D uncertain. TRBV23-1 is placed among ORFs of uncertain function. This CDR3 is built from 14 residues. V dropped 1 base and J dropped 7 bases, with 11 bases sitting between them. The DNA of the CDR3 is TGCGCCAGCAGTCAATGTTCGAGAATAAATGAGCAGTTCTTC. The encoded protein is CASSQCSRINEQFF.

This clonotype showed up many times. The chain couples TRBV10-3 to TRBJ2-1; weak D call: TRBD2 (6 bases). The CDR3 length is 15 residues. Germline CDR1 and CDR2: ENHRY and SYGVKD. The germline V and J ends were trimmed by 6 bases and 0 bases, with 12 bases remaining between them. CDR3 in amino acids: CAIREGSSSYNEQFF. CDR3 DNA sequence: TGTGCCATCAGGGAGGGGTCCAGCTCCTACAATGAGCAGTTCTTC.

A note on this clonotype: A junction boundary mismatches the germline segment, possibly from a read error. The CDR3 is CASSRGTAQNTQYF. In DNA form, the CDR3 reads TGTGCCAGCAGCCGTGGGACCGCTCAAAACACTCAGTACTTC. The chain is built from TRBV4-2 and TRBJ2-4; D is possibly TRBD1 or TRBD2 (5 bases each). Germline CDR1 LGHNA, CDR2 YNFKEQ. CDR3 length equals 14 residues.

This chain joins TRBV29-1 and TRBJ1-2, with D maybe TRBD1 (6 bases). This CDR3 is built from 15 residues. The V and J ends lost 4 bases and 0 bases respectively, with 15 bases between them. CDR1 is SQVTM and CDR2 is ANQGSEA in the germline V gene. CDR3 sequence: CSVGTGTSTNYGYTF. In DNA, the CDR3 is TGCAGCGTTGGGACGGGGACATCGACTAACTATGGCTACACCTTC.

The rearrangement links TRBV7-2 to TRBJ1-5; D call uncertain. This CDR3 has 15 amino acids. Germline V lookup: CDR1 SGHTA, CDR2 FQGNSA. With 1 base removed from V and 6 bases from J, the gap between germline ends came to 13 bases. The CDR3 loop is CASSLDREWGQPQHF. The DNA of the CDR3 is TGTGCCAGCAGCTTAGACCGGGAGTGGGGTCAGCCCCAGCATTTT. Filled out from reference TRBV7-2 and TRBJ1-5, the complete variable domain reads GAGVSQSPSNKVTEKGKDVELRCDPISGHTALYWYRQSLGQGLEFLIYFQGNSAPDKSGLPSDRFSAERTGGSVSTLTIQRTQQEDSAVYLCASSLDREWGQPQHFGDGTRLSIL.

This chain uses TRBV21-1 with TRBJ2-7; TRBD1 is taken as the D call from the table, unchecked against the DNA. TRBV21-1 is flagged as a pseudogene. This CDR3 comprises 15 residues. CDR3 DNA: TGTGCCAGCAGCAAAACGGAGACAGGGTGTCTCGAGCAGTACTTC. Protein sequence: CASSKTETGCLEQYF.

Remarks on this clonotype: Its ends do not fully match the called genes, so a read error is possible. The gene calls are TRBV29-1 and TRBJ2-7, with 12 nucleotides matching TRBD2. The better agreement between TRBJ2-5 and the DNA end casts doubt on the J call. From germline, CDR1 is SQVTM and CDR2 ANQGSEA. This CDR3 is built from 15 residues. CDR3 protein: CSAETGTSGPGTQYF. The DNA for the CDR3 is TGCAGCGCTGAAACCGGGACTAGCGGGCCCGGGACCCAGTACTTC.